The 22 T cell receptor beta chains reported below all come from one sample, sequenced in a study of blood T cell repertoires in COVID-19. Libraries were prepared by immunoSEQ multiplex PCR; TCRdb keeps only in-frame clonotypes and omits some of them. This table has a few hundred thousand clones, 80% to 90% appearing once. The sequenced sample consisted of peripheral blood. Receptors originate from a woman in her twenties or thirties with active or convalescent COVID-19.

This sequence joins TRBV6-5 and TRBJ1-4, with D possibly TRBD1 on 6 matching bases. V shed 6 bases and J shed 11 bases, with 16 bases lying between them. The V gene's germline CDR1 is MNHEY and CDR2 SVGAGI. The CDR3 sequence is 13 residues long. The CDR3 sequence is CASSDPIGQKLFF. CDR3 DNA sequence: TGTGCCAGCAGCGATCCCATAGGACAGAAACTGTTTTTT.

This chain links TRBV10-2 with TRBJ2-7; maybe TRBD2 (6 bases). Germline values: CDR1 WSHSY, CDR2 SAAADI. The ends were cut back, 0 bases at V and 1 base at J, with 13 bases in the middle. The CDR3 contains 16 residues. The CDR3 reads CASSESAGPPSYEQYF. The CDR3 DNA is TGCGCCAGCAGTGAGTCGGCGGGACCGCCGTCCTACGAGCAGTACTTC.

DNA for the CDR3: TGCGCCAGCAGCCCCCTCGCAGGGACAGGGATCTCCTACGAGCAGTACTTC. It specifies CASSPLAGTGISYEQYF. The chain carries TRBV4-1 and TRBJ2-7, with 9 bases fitting TRBD1. The CDR3 consists of 17 residues. Germline trimming cut 4 bases from V and 0 bases from J; bases unmatched to any gene: 10. Germline CDR1 is MGHRA and CDR2 is YSYEKL.

The V call is TRBV4-1, the J call TRBJ1-4; 9 nucleotides match TRBD1. This CDR3 is 15 amino acids long. The germline V gene encodes CDR1 MGHRA and CDR2 YSYEKL. Trimming at V came to 2 bases and at J to 8 bases, leaving 6 bases not matched to a gene. Here the CDR3 DNA reads TGCGCCAGCAGCCAATCCGGGACAGGGAGCGAAAAACTGTTTTTT. Amino acid sequence: CASSQSGTGSEKLFF.

CDR3 bases: TGTGCCAGCAGCTTAGATCGGCAGGTTTTTTACACTGAAGCTTTCTTT. Translating gives CASSLDRQVFYTEAFF. J is TRBJ1-1 and V is TRBV7-2; the D is unclear. V lost 1 base and J 3 bases, leaving 15 bases between the germline ends. Germline values: CDR1 SGHTA, CDR2 FQGNSA. There are 16 residues in the CDR3.

The CDR3 spells CASTLKQGPYGYTF. CDR3 sequence (DNA): TGTGCCAGCACTCTAAAACAGGGTCCCTATGGCTACACCTTC. This rearrangement joins TRBV2 to TRBJ1-2; possible D gene TRBD1, 6 bases. The CDR3 spans 14 residues. V lost 7 bases to trimming and J lost 4 bases, with 16 bases between them. Germline CDR1 SNHLY, CDR2 FYNNEI.

DNA for the CDR3: TGTGCCAGCAGCCGAGGGACAGATCATCAGCCCCAGCATTTT. Translated: CASSRGTDHQPQHF. V usage is TRBV6-6 and J usage is TRBJ1-5, with 7 positions matching TRBD1. Germline V lookup: CDR1 MNHNY, CDR2 SVGAGI (reference sequence). Unmatched junction bases numbered 7, after V lost 6 bases and J lost 5 bases. The CDR3 consists of 14 residues.

The rearrangement joins TRBV28 to TRBJ2-3, with TRBD1 identical over 10 bases. Germline trimming cut 2 bases from V and 1 base from J; bases unmatched to any gene: 3. CDR1 and CDR2 (germline): MDHEN, SYDVKM. This CDR3 has 16 amino acids. The CDR3 DNA reads TGTGCCAGCAGTTTAAACGGACAGGGGGGCACAGATACGCAGTATTTT. It is translated as CASSLNGQGGTDTQYF.

The CDR3 coding sequence is TGCGCCAGCAGCCAGCAGGACAGGATCACAGATACGCAGTATTTT. It specifies CASSQQDRITDTQYF. V and J are TRBV5-1 and TRBJ2-3; 7 bases line up with TRBD1. The germline V gene encodes CDR1 SGHRS and CDR2 YFSETQ. This CDR3 contains 15 residues. The V and J ends lost 4 bases and 2 bases, in that order; junction bases with no gene match: 7.

Concerning this clone itself: The same CDR3 can be traced to other DNA sequences in this sample. The chain combines TRBV9 with TRBJ2-2; tentative D call: TRBD2 (5 bases). Germline assignment: CDR1 SGDLS and CDR2 YYNGEE. The CDR3 length is 15 residues. The V end was cut by 0 bases, the J end by 0 bases, with 6 bases between. The CDR3 coding sequence is TGTGCCAGCAGCGTAGCCGGGGCGAACACCGGGGAGCTGTTTTTT. This encodes CASSVAGANTGELFF.

The chain joins TRBV7-9 to TRBJ2-1; perhaps TRBD2 as D (5 bases). CDR3 length equals 13 residues. Germline V gene sequence: CDR1 SEHNR, CDR2 FQNEAQ (reference sequence). V shed 1 base and J shed 6 bases, with 7 bases lying between them. The CDR3 loop reads CASSLGGPNEQFF. The CDR3 region has the DNA TGTGCCAGCAGCTTAGGAGGGCCCAATGAGCAGTTCTTC.

The chain recombines TRBV7-9 with TRBJ2-3, with 9 bases fitting TRBD1. CDR3 length: 16 residues. Looked up from germline, CDR1 is SEHNR and CDR2 is FQNEAQ (reference sequence). Unmatched junction bases numbered 8, after V lost 0 bases and J lost 7 bases. Here the CDR3 DNA reads TGTGCCAGCAGCTTAGCGGCGGGACAGGGACAATATACGCAGTATTTT. Its translation: CASSLAAGQGQYTQYF.

The chain is built from TRBV7-9 and TRBJ2-7, with unresolved D. The CDR3 is 13 residues long. CDR1 and CDR2 from the germline V gene are SEHNR and FQNEAQ (reference sequence). The germline V and J ends were trimmed by 5 bases and 2 bases, with 10 bases remaining between them. This CDR3 reads CASSLSDPYEQYF. For the CDR3, the DNA is TGTGCCAGCAGCCTCAGTGATCCCTACGAGCAGTACTTC. The full variable domain, rest sourced from reference TRBV7-9 and TRBJ2-7, is DTGVSQNPRHKITKRGQNVTFRCDPISEHNRLYWYRQTLGQGPEFLTYFQNEAQLEKSRLLSDRFSAERPKGSFSTLEIQRTEQGDSAMYLCASSLSDPYEQYFGPGTRLTVT.

This chain connects TRBV28 to TRBJ1-1; D call uncertain. In germline, CDR1 is MDHEN, CDR2 SYDVKM. V was shortened by 8 bases and J by 1 base, with 20 bases between the two germline ends. The CDR3 sequence is 16 residues long. The CDR3 region is CASDSPPGGRNTEAFF. As DNA, the CDR3 is TGTGCCAGCGATTCACCCCCGGGAGGTAGGAACACTGAAGCTTTCTTT.

The rearrangement links TRBV14 to TRBJ2-3; tentatively, D is TRBD1 (6 bases). Germline V gives CDR1 SGHDN, CDR2 FVKESK. Trimming stripped 2 bases from V and 2 bases from J, with 11 bases between. This CDR3 spans 15 amino acids. The CDR3: CASSQPGHLTDTQYF. The CDR3 nucleotides are TGTGCCAGCAGCCAACCGGGACACCTCACAGATACGCAGTATTTT.

The chain employs TRBV28 and TRBJ1-4; the D gene is possibly TRBD1 (5 bases). The CDR3 length is 15 residues. The V and J ends lost 7 bases and 3 bases respectively, with 15 bases between them. Germline loops: CDR1 MDHEN, CDR2 SYDVKM. The CDR3 protein is CASIPGGGSNEKLFF. The CDR3 coding sequence is TGTGCCAGCATCCCCGGGGGGGGGTCTAATGAAAAACTGTTTTTT.

The genes are TRBV6-6 and TRBJ2-1; 7 nucleotides agree with TRBD2. Germline V CDR1 and CDR2: MNHNY, SVGAGI (reference sequence). V shed 0 bases, J shed 0 bases, and the junction held 2 bases outside the gene matches. There are 16 residues in the CDR3. The CDR3 reads CASSYSGGGSYNEQFF. The CDR3, as DNA: TGTGCCAGCAGTTACTCGGGCGGGGGCTCCTACAATGAGCAGTTCTTC.

V is TRBV5-1 and J is TRBJ1-6, with D possibly TRBD1 on 6 matching bases. Trimming shortened V by 4 bases and J by 7 bases, and 12 bases separated the two germline ends. The CDR3 loop spans 14 amino acids. The germline gives CDR1 SGHRS, CDR2 YFSETQ. CDR3 amino acids: CASSEGVLNSPLHF. The CDR3 DNA sequence: TGCGCCAGCAGCGAGGGGGTCCTCAATTCACCCCTCCACTTT. Supplemented by reference TRBV5-1 and TRBJ1-6, the full variable domain reads KAGVTQTPRYLIKTRGQQVTLSCSPISGHRSVSWYQQTPGQGLQFLFEYFSETQRNKGNFPGRFSGRQFSNSRSEMNVSTLELGDSALYLCASSEGVLNSPLHFGNGTRLTVT.

The gene calls are TRBV27 and TRBJ1-1; D gene uncertain. The germline V gene encodes CDR1 MNHEY and CDR2 SMNVEV (reference sequence). The CDR3 covers 13 residues. Trimming stripped 8 bases from V and 1 base from J, with 11 bases between. In nucleotides, the CDR3 is TGTGCCAGCTCGTGGGGAGGGAACACTGAAGCTTTCTTT. As protein: CASSWGGNTEAFF.

This chain uses TRBV21-1 with TRBJ1-5. TRBV21-1 is tagged as a pseudogene. The CDR3 has 13 amino acids. The CDR3 nucleotides are TGTGCCAGCAGCAAAGGCGGGGGTCAGCCCCAGCATTTT. It specifies CASSKGGGQPQHF.

The V gene is TRBV7-2, the J gene TRBJ2-1; D might be TRBD2 (6 bases). The germline V gene has CDR1 SGHTA and CDR2 FQGNSA. V gave up 4 bases and J gave up 1 base, with 14 bases separating them. The CDR3 totals 16 residues. The CDR3 region has the DNA TGTGCCAGCAGCTCCGCGGGAACAGCTTCCTACAATGAGCAGTTCTTC. Amino acids: CASSSAGTASYNEQFF.

This clone was found a few times. The genes are TRBV9 and TRBJ2-7; D unresolved. The V and J ends lost 9 bases and 2 bases respectively, with 18 bases between them. CDR1 and CDR2 from the germline V gene are SGDLS and YYNGEE. The CDR3 length is 14 residues. CDR3 DNA sequence: TGTGCCACCTCCCCTGGGCCAGGCCCCTACGAGCAGTACTTC. Amino acids: CATSPGPGPYEQYF.